This T cell receptor (beta chain) was recorded in a study of regulatory dendritic cells for organ transplantation (dated by TCRdb to about 2017). In terms of the full investigation: To make regulatory dendritic cells, monocytes were cultured with vitamin D3 on days 0 and 4 and with IL-10 on day 4. On day 6, LPS was added to the DC cultures so that the response of the DCs to a potent maturation-inducing agent could be evaluated. TCRbeta repertoires were sequenced from sorted naive and memory CD4+ and CD8+ T cells before and after allostimulation with regulatory or mature dendritic cells. General study outcomes and caveats: In both subjects, allostimulation led to expansion of memory CD8+ clones, although regulatory dendritic cells appeared to cause more limited expansion than mature dendritic cells did. Sequencing was done in only two subjects, and the authors reported considerable heterogeneity between individuals in the alloreactive memory CD8+ T cell pool. Repertoires were highly diverse in naive CD4+ and CD8+ T cells, less diverse in memory cells, and most oligoclonal in memory CD8+ cells. Of the resting subsets, the one holding the most alloreactive TCR clonotypes was memory CD8+ T cells.

The germline V end is reduced by 4 bases and the J end by 1 base; junction bases left unmatched: 10. In the germline V gene, CDR1 corresponds to SGHRS and CDR2 to YFSETQ. The CDR3 holds 16 amino acids from the cysteine to the phenylalanine. Only CDR3 DNA is held: 48 bases, read in frame from base 1. Sorted T cell subsets were CFSE-labeled and co-cultured for around 5 days with allogeneic regulatory or mature dendritic cells at a 1:10 DC:T ratio. FACS was used to sort CD4+ or CD8+ cells into naive T cells (CD45RA+) and memory T cells (CD45RO+). T cells for TCR sequencing came from two healthy control subjects. The Qiagen DNeasy Blood & Tissue Kit was used for extraction of genomic DNA. Multiplexed two-step PCR with Vbeta-specific forward primers and Jbeta-specific reverse primers was used to amplify TCRbeta CDR3 regions. Through the immunoSEQ service, TCRbeta libraries were sequenced on an Illumina instrument. Under the source paper's analysis protocol: IMGT annotation was used to assign V, D and J genes, and synthetic CDR3 analogues were used to correct counts for multiplex PCR bias. In the immunoSEQ Analyzer, repertoire clonality was calculated as one minus normalized Shannon entropy. Clonal expansion was defined using Fisher's exact test with Benjamini-Hochberg false discovery rate control and a two-tailed threshold of P<0.01. Drawn from immuneACCESS, this table holds only the in-frame rearrangements with V and J called that TCRdb kept. Clones are partly lost; checked studies trace under half to an unresolved V gene and leave the rest unexplained. That table is the source of V, J and clone size, and D and trimming were worked out from the DNA. Here the sample has approximately 11,000 clones; 75% occur a single time. The top ten constitute around 2.5% of the sample.

This clone was found a few times. Which antigen it targets is not known. Base qualities are not at hand, and no much larger clone is one base apart. In this chain, TRBV5-1 is recombined with TRBJ2-7; 8 central bases correspond to TRBD2. The receptor was derived from a human donor in good health. Sequenced input: memory CD4+ T cells from blood cultured with regulatory dendritic cells. Read against the paper, the sample's cell subset or site label means: CD45RO+ memory T cells. The nucleotide sequence reads as follows: TGCGCCAGCAGCACCGACCGGGGGGGCAGGTCCTACGAGCAGTACTTC. The resulting protein is CASSTDRGGRSYEQYF. This CDR3, with the reference TRBV5-1 and TRBJ2-7 proteins standing in past its ends, gives the full variable domain KAGVTQTPRYLIKTRGQQVTLSCSPISGHRSVSWYQQTPGQGLQFLFEYFSETQRNKGNFPGRFSGRQFSNSRSEMNVSTLELGDSALYLCASSTDRGGRSYEQYFGPGTRLTVT.